Below are 9 T cell receptor beta chains sequenced from a single sample in a study of PD-L1 blockade in urothelial cancer. Clones were sequenced by immunoSEQ multiplex PCR, and TCRdb holds only the in-frame ones, with some missing. Of tens of thousands of clones detected, about 72% appear once; the ten largest clones hold more than 3.5%. Sequenced here: PBMCs, sampled around atezolizumab (anti-PD-L1) treatment. The source of these receptors is a man aged 70-80 years with urothelial cancer.

This rearrangement joins TRBV27 to TRBJ2-1, with 8 nucleotides matching TRBD1. The V and J ends lost 3 bases and 7 bases, in that order; junction bases with no gene match: 8. The germline V gene encodes CDR1 MNHEY and CDR2 SMNVEV (reference sequence). This CDR3 is built from 15 residues. The CDR3 coding sequence is TGTGCCAGCAGTTTGCTCTCAGACAGGGGAAATGAGCAGTTCTTC. It specifies CASSLLSDRGNEQFF.

This rearrangement joins TRBV5-1 to TRBJ1-1; possible D gene TRBD1, 5 bases. Germline CDR1 reads SGHRS; CDR2 reads YFSETQ. V shed 6 bases and J shed 4 bases, with 22 bases lying between them. The CDR3 has 16 residues. The CDR3 loop reads CASMETGGRRGTEAFF. CDR3 DNA sequence: TGCGCCAGCATGGAAACAGGTGGAAGAAGAGGCACTGAAGCTTTCTTT.

J is TRBJ1-4 and V is TRBV18; 7 bases fit TRBD1. There are 14 residues in the CDR3. J was trimmed by 7 bases and V by 6 bases; bases with no gene match: 8. The V gene's germline CDR1 is KGHSH and CDR2 LQKENI. The CDR3 is CASSQTGIGEKLFF. CDR3 sequence (DNA): TGTGCCAGCTCCCAGACAGGGATCGGTGAAAAACTGTTTTTT.

This clone was seen a handful of times. This chain joins TRBV18 and TRBJ1-1, with D possibly being TRBD1 (5 bases). The germline V gene has CDR1 KGHSH and CDR2 LQKENI. V was trimmed by 5 bases and J by 6 bases, leaving 13 bases between them. The CDR3 is made up of 13 amino acids. The CDR3 protein is CASSLGGIPEAFF. The CDR3 DNA is TGTGCCAGCTCATTGGGGGGGATACCTGAAGCTTTCTTT.

This sequence joins TRBV5-1 and TRBJ2-4, with TRBD1 matching 11 bases. Germline loops: CDR1 SGHRS, CDR2 YFSETQ. V shed 6 bases and J 3 bases; nucleotides not matched to a gene: 5. The CDR3 length is 15 residues. This chain's CDR3 is CASKQGQGDKNIQYF. The DNA of the CDR3 is TGCGCCAGCAAGCAGGGACAGGGGGACAAAAACATTCAGTACTTC.

The chain carries TRBV4-2 and TRBJ2-3; 11 bases are a match to TRBD2. The V and J ends lost 1 base and 5 bases, in that order; junction bases with no gene match: 5. The germline V gene has CDR1 LGHNA and CDR2 YNFKEQ. This CDR3 comprises 16 residues. CDR3 amino acids: CASSQAQLAGVDTQYF. Here the CDR3 DNA reads TGTGCCAGCAGCCAAGCTCAACTAGCGGGGGTAGATACGCAGTATTTT.

This chain joins TRBV7-9 and TRBJ1-2, with D unresolved. Deletions cut 3 bases from V and 3 bases from J, with 8 bases between. Germline V gene sequence: CDR1 SEHNR, CDR2 FQNEAQ (reference sequence). The CDR3 is 13 residues long. The CDR3 DNA reads as TGTGCCAGCAGCTTTGTCCCGGACTATGGCTACACCTTC. Its translation: CASSFVPDYGYTF.

The chain couples TRBV6-1 to TRBJ2-7; no clear D gene. Trimming left V 7 bases short and J 3 bases short, with 7 bases between. There are 11 residues in the CDR3. Germline assignment: CDR1 MNHNS and CDR2 SASEGT. The DNA for the CDR3 is TGTGCCAGCACCCAATTCTACGAGCAGTACTTC. It yields the protein CASTQFYEQYF.

This chain's CDR3 is CASGPEVAGLNEQFF. The CDR3 DNA reads TGTGCTAGTGGCCCAGAGGTAGCGGGTCTCAATGAGCAGTTCTTC. The gene calls are TRBV12-5 and TRBJ2-1, with 7 bases fitting TRBD2. CDR1 and CDR2 (germline): LGHNT, FRNRAP. This CDR3 spans 15 amino acids. V dropped 6 bases and J dropped 6; count of bases not matched to a gene: 11.